Included here is one T cell receptor beta chain sequence, with context. This clone was picked up a small number of times. Its target antigen remains unknown. No base qualities exist here, and no much larger clone lies one base off it. The data are from a study of blood T cell repertoires in COVID-19 (dated by TCRdb to the early 2020s). About the study as a whole: Samples covering the acute and convalescent phases of COVID-19 were provided by collaborators in the United States, Italy and Spain. A de-identified subject ID, COVID-19 status, age in years and sex were almost always included in the sample metadata. Deeply sampled blood TCRbeta repertoires from subjects exposed to, actively infected with, or recovered from COVID-19 were included in the dataset. The material from the prospective study consisted of cDNA or gDNA derived from T cells, B-cell-depleted T cells, or PBMCs. Samples came from the ongoing ImmuneRACE study (first 160 participants) plus 1,254 subjects from 6 global collaborators. The repertoires were released in a freely available public database meant as a resource for research on the immune response to SARS-CoV-2. HLA class I and class II types, where available, came from metadata supplied by the sample provider rather than from assay-based typing.

TCRbeta CDR3 regions were amplified from genomic DNA using the immunoSEQ Assay, a bias-controlled multiplex PCR. As for how the authors treated the data: The number of nucleated cells in each sample was estimated by amplification of reference gene primers within the assay. To quantify the absolute abundance of each unique TCRbeta CDR3 rearrangement, sequence reads were collapsed and filtered. For each sample, productive Simpson clonality was calculated by taking the square root of Simpson's diversity index across productive rearrangements. In its TCRdb copy, this immuneACCESS table keeps in-frame sequences only and misses some clones. Where compared with another copy, unresolved V genes explain less than half of these, and the others have no known cause. For V, J and clone size, that table is used; D and trimming come from the DNA. The sample contains around 190,000 clones, 75% to 85% of them found a single time. The top ten clonotypes cover roughly 17% of the sample.

In the prospective study, participants were about 18 to 100 years old, resided in about 25 geographic areas of the United States, and were enrolled through a virtual design. To assign participants to cohorts, the prospective study relied on clinical history that participants themselves reported in a screening survey and a study questionnaire. In the prospective study, whole blood, serum and a nasopharyngeal or oropharyngeal swab were collected from each participant by mobile phlebotomists. Additional blood draws and questionnaires over an approximately two-month period could optionally be provided by prospective study participants. Blood samples from the prospective study were shipped frozen or at room temperature prior to DNA extraction. What the work shows at the level of the full study, not this receptor alone: The amount of clinical and demographic metadata varied by source and participant and was provided uncurated.

CDR1 and CDR2 are read off the germline V gene as MNHNS and SASEGT. The CDR3 sequence holds 15 residues, the cysteine and valine included. Only the CDR3 DNA is retained, 45 bases long and in frame from the first base. Relative to germline, V is 1 base shorter and J is 1 base shorter, with 11 bases between their ends. The chain uses TRBV6-1 and TRBJ2-7; a tentative D match to TRBD2 spans 5 bases. The sample consisted of PBMCs or T cells enriched from blood (not recorded which). The sequence came from a woman in her forties or fifties with acute COVID-19. At the DNA level, the sequence is TGTGCCAGCAGTGAAGTGGCTAGCAGGTCCTACGAGCAGTACGTC. The resulting protein is CASSEVASRSYEQYV.